This entry concerns a single TCR beta chain. What this receptor recognizes is not known. Base qualities are not recorded, but no much larger clone differs from it by a single base. From the cysteine through the phenylalanine, the CDR3 covers 15 amino acids. CDR3 DNA is the only sequence kept; it has 45 bases, read in frame from the first base. Germline trimming: 6 bases from V, 2 bases from J; junction bases outside gene matches: 7. From the germline V gene, CDR1 is MNHEY and CDR2 is SVGAGI. This record comes from a study of control samples from healthy donors and cancer patients (dated by TCRdb to 2020 to 2022). Library construction relied on the immunoSEQ multiplex PCR assay. Sourced from immuneACCESS, this table was stored by TCRdb with only in-frame sequences that have V and J called. A share of the clones is absent; for the studies checked, an unresolved V gene accounts for under half, and the remainder has no known explanation. This sample comprises just under 60,000 clones, roughly 90% of them detected only once. The ten largest make up 1.5% to 2% of the sample.

The specimen was PBMCs. In this chain, TRBV6-5 is recombined with TRBJ1-5; 7 central nucleotides agree with TRBD1. The source is a man in his forties or fifties with colorectal cancer. The sequence in DNA is TGTGCCAGCAGGCCCCCGGGACAGCGCAATCAGCCCCAGCATTTT. This translates into CASRPPGQRNQPQHF.